Listed here are 17 T cell receptor beta chains from one sample, sequenced in a study of blood T cell repertoires in COVID-19 (dated by TCRdb to about 2020). Library method: the immunoSEQ multiplex PCR assay. Here the immuneACCESS table is served through TCRdb, limited to in-frame sequences with V and J called. Missing clones are a known gap in these copies; in checked studies unresolved V genes cover under half, and the rest lacks a known reason. The sample includes about 54,000 clones, with roughly nine tenths observed a single time. About 7.3% of the sample belongs to the ten largest clones. The source material was peripheral blood. These receptor sequences come from a woman aged 55-70 years with active or convalescent COVID-19.

This chain links TRBV28 with TRBJ2-4; 11 bases line up with TRBD2. After removal of 2 bases from V and 0 bases from J, the junction contained 0 bases not matched to a gene. This CDR3 contains 16 residues. CDR1 is MDHEN, CDR2 SYDVKM, per germline. CDR3 sequence reads: CASSLLAGGAKNIQYF. CDR3 in DNA: TGTGCCAGCAGTTTACTAGCGGGAGGAGCCAAAAACATTCAGTACTTC.

The chain joins TRBV10-1 to TRBJ2-4, with a weak D call TRBD1 (7 bases). The V gene's germline CDR1 is WNHNN and CDR2 SYGVQD (reference sequence). This CDR3 is built from 16 residues. The V gene lost 6 bases and the J gene lost 0 bases, with 15 bases spanning the gap. CDR3 coding DNA: TGCGCCAGCAGGGGAGGACAGGTCCTAGCCAAAAACATTCAGTACTTC. It codes for CASRGGQVLAKNIQYF.

V usage is TRBV5-1 and J usage is TRBJ2-3, with 7 bases fitting TRBD1. CDR1 SGHRS and CDR2 YFSETQ come from the germline V gene. The trim removed 0 bases at V and 5 bases at J, leaving 9 bases unmatched. The CDR3 sequence is 16 residues long. The CDR3 region has the DNA TGCGCCAGCAGCTTGGGGGCTGGACAGGACAAAGATACGCAGTATTTT. The encoded protein is CASSLGAGQDKDTQYF.

The chain's CDR3 is CASRLAGGTGELFF. The CDR3 coding sequence is TGTGCCAGCAGACTAGCGGGAGGTACCGGGGAGCTGTTTTTT. This sequence joins TRBV7-9 and TRBJ2-2; TRBD2 aligns across 12 bases. V shed 6 bases and J 5 bases; nucleotides not matched to a gene: 1. The CDR3 has 14 amino acids. CDR1 and CDR2 (germline): SEHNR, FQNEAQ (reference sequence).

The sample holds a few counts of this clone. The chain is built from TRBV7-3 and TRBJ2-2; D is possibly TRBD2 (5 bases). V lost 2 bases to trimming and J lost 1 base, with 11 bases between them. Germline CDR1 is SGHTA and CDR2 is FQGTGA. The CDR3 covers 16 residues. This CDR3 is CASSLLGRVNTGELFF. The CDR3 region has the DNA TGTGCCAGCAGCTTACTCGGGCGGGTGAACACCGGGGAGCTGTTTTTT.

This chain uses TRBV4-3 with TRBJ1-4, with D perhaps TRBD1 (5 bases). Germline V lookup: CDR1 LGHNA, CDR2 YSLEER. The CDR3 is 19 amino acids. The V end lost 0 bases, the J end lost 0 bases, and 17 bases lay between the germline ends. This CDR3 reads CASSQDRGRGSATNEKLFF. CDR3 DNA sequence: TGCGCCAGCAGCCAAGATCGGGGGAGGGGATCGGCAACTAATGAAAAACTGTTTTTT.

The chain couples TRBV7-7 to TRBJ2-1; D is ambiguous. Germline CDR1 SSHAT, CDR2 FNYEAQ (reference sequence). V was pared by 1 base and J by 0 bases, with 10 bases between. The CDR3 runs 16 residues. CDR3 nucleotide sequence: TGTGCCAGCAGCTTAGAAGTCCTTAGCTCCTACAATGAGCAGTTCTTC. Translated, it gives CASSLEVLSSYNEQFF. Using reference TRBV7-7 and TRBJ2-1 for the parts outside the CDR3, the full variable domain is GAGVSQSPRYKVTKRGQDVTLRCDPISSHATLYWYQQALGQGPEFLTYFNYEAQPDKSGLPSDRFSAERPEGSISTLTIQRTEQRDSAMYRCASSLEVLSSYNEQFFGPGTRLTVL.

The chain combines TRBV30 with TRBJ1-2, with D perhaps matching TRBD1 (5 bases). The germline V and J ends were trimmed by 4 bases and 1 base, with 22 bases remaining between them. The CDR3 consists of 17 residues. Germline V CDR1 and CDR2: GTSNPN, SVGIG (reference sequence). The CDR3 sequence: CAWTLDLTAPYNYGYTF. The DNA of the CDR3 is TGTGCCTGGACTCTTGACTTGACAGCGCCCTATAACTATGGCTACACCTTC.

A note on this clone: Within the sample, other DNA sequences also encode this same CDR3. V is TRBV2 and J is TRBJ1-1, with 10 bases identical to TRBD1. CDR3 length equals 13 residues. Germline CDR1 and CDR2: SNHLY and FYNNEI. The V segment lost 4 bases and the J segment 5 bases; nucleotides outside the gene matches: 1. The CDR3 reads CASSGDRGTEAFF. CDR3 sequence (DNA): TGTGCCAGCAGTGGGGACAGGGGTACTGAAGCTTTCTTT.

This rearrangement joins TRBV28 to TRBJ2-1; 11 nucleotides match TRBD2. The CDR3 is 15 amino acids. CDR1 is MDHEN and CDR2 is SYDVKM in the germline V gene. V shed 6 bases and J 2 bases; nucleotides not matched to a gene: 3. CDR3 coding DNA: TGTGCCAGCAGACCGGGACTAGCGGCCTACAATGAGCAGTTCTTC. Translated: CASRPGLAAYNEQFF.

This clone was seen once. The chain employs TRBV3-1 (or the pseudogene TRBV3-2) and TRBJ2-5; TRBD1 agrees at 10 bases. J gave up 5 bases and V 4 bases, and 10 bases lay outside the gene matches. Per germline, CDR1 LGHDT and CDR2 YNNKEL (reference sequence). The CDR3 totals 16 residues. CDR3 sequence: CASSPLATGGSETQYF. The CDR3 DNA follows: TGTGCCAGCAGCCCCCTCGCGACAGGGGGCAGTGAGACCCAGTACTTC.

This clone was seen once. The chain carries TRBV7-9 and TRBJ2-1; TRBD1 aligns across 7 bases. The length of the CDR3 is 15 residues. J was trimmed by 2 bases and V by 2 bases; bases with no gene match: 3. Germline V gene lookup returns CDR1 SEHNR and CDR2 FQNEAQ (reference sequence). DNA of the CDR3: TGTGCCAGCAGCTTACGGACAGGTCCCTACAATGAGCAGTTCTTC. It codes for CASSLRTGPYNEQFF.

The chain joins TRBV19 to TRBJ1-4, with D possibly TRBD1 on 6 matching bases. The CDR3 has 16 residues. CDR1 and CDR2 (germline): LNHDA, SQIVND (reference sequence). V lost 3 bases to trimming and J lost 2 bases, with 13 bases between them. CDR3 sequence: CASSIGRGRTNEKLFF. The CDR3, as DNA: TGTGCCAGTAGTATCGGCAGGGGCCGGACTAATGAAAAACTGTTTTTT.

The chain is built from TRBV7-2 and TRBJ2-1; 8 bases map to TRBD2. Germline CDR1 and CDR2: SGHTA and FQGNSA. The CDR3 contains 15 residues. V lost 5 bases and J lost 5; bases outside the gene matches: 8. As DNA, the CDR3 is TGTGCCAGCAGCCAATTTATAGCGGGGAACAATGAGCAGTTCTTC. Its protein is CASSQFIAGNNEQFF.

The chain uses TRBV28 and TRBJ1-5; D is unresolved. Germline V gives CDR1 MDHEN, CDR2 SYDVKM. The CDR3 is 12 amino acids. Trimming shortened V by 7 bases and J by 5 bases, and 9 bases separated the two germline ends. This chain's CDR3 is CASTGVYQPQHF. The CDR3 nucleotides are TGTGCCAGCACCGGGGTGTATCAGCCCCAGCATTTT.

The genes are TRBV7-2 and TRBJ2-7, with 11 bases fitting TRBD2. The CDR3 contains 17 residues. After removal of 1 base from V and 0 bases from J, the junction contained 5 bases not matched to a gene. Germline assignment: CDR1 SGHTA and CDR2 FQGNSA. CDR3 region: CASSLVSGRVSSYEQYF. CDR3 DNA: TGTGCCAGCAGCTTAGTTAGCGGGAGGGTGAGCTCCTACGAGCAGTACTTC. The complete variable domain, with remaining parts taken from reference TRBV7-2 and TRBJ2-7, reads GAGVSQSPSNKVTEKGKDVELRCDPISGHTALYWYRQSLGQGLEFLIYFQGNSAPDKSGLPSDRFSAERTGGSVSTLTIQRTQQEDSAVYLCASSLVSGRVSSYEQYFGPGTRLTVT.

V gene TRBV28 combines with J gene TRBJ1-5; D gene unclear. The length of the CDR3 is 15 residues. V was pared by 5 bases and J by 4 bases, with 15 bases between. Germline V gives CDR1 MDHEN, CDR2 SYDVKM. The CDR3 spells CASSPHSIVNQPQHF. For the CDR3, the DNA is TGTGCCAGCAGTCCGCACTCCATCGTTAATCAGCCCCAGCATTTT.